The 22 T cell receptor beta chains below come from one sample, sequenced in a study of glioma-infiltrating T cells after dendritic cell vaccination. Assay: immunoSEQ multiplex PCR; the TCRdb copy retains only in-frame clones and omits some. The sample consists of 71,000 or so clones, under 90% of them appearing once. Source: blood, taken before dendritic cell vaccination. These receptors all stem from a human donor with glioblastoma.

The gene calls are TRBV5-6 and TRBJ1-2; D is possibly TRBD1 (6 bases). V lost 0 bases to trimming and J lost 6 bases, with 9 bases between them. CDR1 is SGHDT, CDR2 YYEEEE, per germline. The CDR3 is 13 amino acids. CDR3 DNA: TGTGCCAGCAGCTTGGGGCAGGGGAATGGCTACACCTTC. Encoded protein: CASSLGQGNGYTF.

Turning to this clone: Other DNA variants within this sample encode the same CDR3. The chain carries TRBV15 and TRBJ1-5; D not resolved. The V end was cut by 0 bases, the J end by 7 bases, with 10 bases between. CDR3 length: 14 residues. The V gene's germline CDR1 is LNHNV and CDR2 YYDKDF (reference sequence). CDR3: CATSREGGEQPQHF. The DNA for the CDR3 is TGTGCCACCAGCAGAGAGGGAGGAGAGCAGCCCCAGCATTTT.

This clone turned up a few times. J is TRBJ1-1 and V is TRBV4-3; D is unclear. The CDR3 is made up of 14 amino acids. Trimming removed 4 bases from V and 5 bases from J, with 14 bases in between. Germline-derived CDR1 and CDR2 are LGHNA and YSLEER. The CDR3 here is CASSPQAGQTEAFF. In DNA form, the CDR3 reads TGCGCCAGCAGCCCCCAGGCGGGTCAGACTGAAGCTTTCTTT.

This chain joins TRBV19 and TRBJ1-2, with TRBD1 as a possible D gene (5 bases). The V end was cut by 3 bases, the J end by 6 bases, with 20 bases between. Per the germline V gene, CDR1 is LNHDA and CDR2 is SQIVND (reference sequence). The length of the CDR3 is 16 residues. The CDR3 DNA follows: TGTGCCAGTAGTATGGCCCCCCGGACAACCGTACATGGCTACACCTTC. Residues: CASSMAPRTTVHGYTF.

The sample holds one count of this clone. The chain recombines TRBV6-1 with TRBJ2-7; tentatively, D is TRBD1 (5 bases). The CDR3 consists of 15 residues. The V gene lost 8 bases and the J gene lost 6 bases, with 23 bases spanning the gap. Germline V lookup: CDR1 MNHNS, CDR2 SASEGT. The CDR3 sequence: CASGVAIETVSEQYF. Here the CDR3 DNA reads TGTGCCAGCGGCGTGGCCATCGAGACAGTGAGCGAGCAGTACTTC.

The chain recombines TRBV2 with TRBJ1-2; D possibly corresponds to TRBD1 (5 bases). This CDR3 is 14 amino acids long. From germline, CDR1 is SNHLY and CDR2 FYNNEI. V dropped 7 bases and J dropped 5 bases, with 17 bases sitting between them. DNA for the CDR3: TGTGCCAGCATTGGGACTTCCGATATGTATGGCTACACCTTC. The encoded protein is CASIGTSDMYGYTF. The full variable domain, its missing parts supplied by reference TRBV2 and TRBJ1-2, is EPEVTQTPSHQVTQMGQEVILRCVPISNHLYFYWYRQILGQKVEFLVSFYNNEISEKSEIFDDQFSVERPDGSNFTLKIRSTKLEDSAMYFCASIGTSDMYGYTFGSGTRLTVV.

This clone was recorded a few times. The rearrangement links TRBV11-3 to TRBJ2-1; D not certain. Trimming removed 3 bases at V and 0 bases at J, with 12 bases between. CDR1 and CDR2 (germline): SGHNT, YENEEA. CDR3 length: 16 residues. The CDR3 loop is CASSFSAGSSYNEQFF. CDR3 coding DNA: TGTGCCAGCAGCTTCTCGGCAGGAAGCTCCTACAATGAGCAGTTCTTC.

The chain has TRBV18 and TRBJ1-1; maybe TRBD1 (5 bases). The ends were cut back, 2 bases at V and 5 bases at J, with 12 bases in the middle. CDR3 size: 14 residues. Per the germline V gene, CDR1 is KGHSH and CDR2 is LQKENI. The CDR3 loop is CASSPTAGWTEAFF. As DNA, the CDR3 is TGTGCCAGCTCACCAACGGCAGGGTGGACTGAAGCTTTCTTT.

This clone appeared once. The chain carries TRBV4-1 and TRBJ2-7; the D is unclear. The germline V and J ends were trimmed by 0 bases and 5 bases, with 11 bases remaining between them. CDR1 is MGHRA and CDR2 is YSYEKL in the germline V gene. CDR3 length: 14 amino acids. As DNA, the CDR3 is TGCGCCAGCAGCCAAGATGGTGGAGCAGACGAGCAGTACTTC. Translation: CASSQDGGADEQYF.

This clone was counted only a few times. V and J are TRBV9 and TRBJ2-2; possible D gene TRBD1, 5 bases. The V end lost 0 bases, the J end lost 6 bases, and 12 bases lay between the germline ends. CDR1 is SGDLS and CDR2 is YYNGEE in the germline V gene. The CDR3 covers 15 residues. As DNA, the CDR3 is TGTGCCAGCAGCGTAGCTACGGCAGGGCCCGGGGAGCTGTTTTTT. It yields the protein CASSVATAGPGELFF.

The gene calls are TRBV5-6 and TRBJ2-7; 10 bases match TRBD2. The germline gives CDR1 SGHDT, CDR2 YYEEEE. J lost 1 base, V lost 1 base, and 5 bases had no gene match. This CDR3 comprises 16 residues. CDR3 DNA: TGTGCCAGCAGCTTGTTAGCGGGGGGTCTTTCCTACGAGCAGTACTTC. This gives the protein CASSLLAGGLSYEQYF. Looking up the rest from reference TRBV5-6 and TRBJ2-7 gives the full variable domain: DAGVTQSPTHLIKTRGQQVTLRCSPKSGHDTVSWYQQALGQGPQFIFQYYEEEERQRGNFPDRFSGHQFPNYSSELNVNALLLGDSALYLCASSLLAGGLSYEQYFGPGTRLTVT.

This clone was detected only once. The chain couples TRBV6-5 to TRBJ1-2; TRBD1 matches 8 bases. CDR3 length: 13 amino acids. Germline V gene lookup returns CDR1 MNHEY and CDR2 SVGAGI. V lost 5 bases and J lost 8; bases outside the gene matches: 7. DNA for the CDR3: TGTGCCAGCAGTCCAGGGGGCAGGAGAGGCTACACCTTC. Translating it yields CASSPGGRRGYTF.

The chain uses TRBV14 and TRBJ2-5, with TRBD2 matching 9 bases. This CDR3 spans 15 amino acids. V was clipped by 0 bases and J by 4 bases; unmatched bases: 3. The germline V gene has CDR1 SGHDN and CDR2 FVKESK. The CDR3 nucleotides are TGTGCCAGCAGCCAAGAAGCGGGGGGCGCAGAGACCCAGTACTTC. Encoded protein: CASSQEAGGAETQYF.

CDR3 protein: CAFKWDSTKMNTEAFF. DNA for the CDR3: TGTGCCTTTAAATGGGACTCAACAAAAATGAACACTGAAGCTTTCTTT. V is TRBV30 and J is TRBJ1-1; TRBD1 might be the D (5 bases). Between the trimmed V and J ends, which lost 7 bases and 0 bases, there was a span of 21 bases. From germline, CDR1 is GTSNPN and CDR2 SVGIG (reference sequence). The CDR3 extends over 16 amino acids.

CDR3 coding DNA: TGTGCCTGGACTCTCTCCCAAGAGACCCAGTACTTC. Residues: CAWTLSQETQYF. This chain links TRBV30 with TRBJ2-5; no definite D call. Germline loops: CDR1 GTSNPN, CDR2 SVGIG (reference sequence). The CDR3 has 12 residues. V lost 4 bases and J 1 base, leaving 7 bases between the germline ends.

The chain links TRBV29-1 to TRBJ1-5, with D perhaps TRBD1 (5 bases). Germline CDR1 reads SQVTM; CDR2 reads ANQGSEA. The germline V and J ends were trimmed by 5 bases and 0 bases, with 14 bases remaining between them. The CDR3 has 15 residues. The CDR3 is CSVLTGSDSNQPQHF. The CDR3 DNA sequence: TGCAGCGTTCTCACAGGATCTGATAGCAATCAGCCCCAGCATTTT.

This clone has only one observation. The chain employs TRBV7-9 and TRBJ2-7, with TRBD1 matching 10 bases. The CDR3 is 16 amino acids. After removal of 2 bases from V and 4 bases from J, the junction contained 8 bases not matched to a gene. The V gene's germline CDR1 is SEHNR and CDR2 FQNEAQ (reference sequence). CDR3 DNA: TGTGCCAGCAGCTTATTACCGGGACAGGGGTTATACGAGCAGTACTTC. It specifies CASSLLPGQGLYEQYF.

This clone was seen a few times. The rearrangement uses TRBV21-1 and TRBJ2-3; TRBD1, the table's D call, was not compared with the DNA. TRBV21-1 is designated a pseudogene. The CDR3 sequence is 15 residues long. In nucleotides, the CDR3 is TGTGCCAGCAGCAGGACAGAGTCTAGCACAGATACGCAGTATTTT. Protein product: CASSRTESSTDTQYF.

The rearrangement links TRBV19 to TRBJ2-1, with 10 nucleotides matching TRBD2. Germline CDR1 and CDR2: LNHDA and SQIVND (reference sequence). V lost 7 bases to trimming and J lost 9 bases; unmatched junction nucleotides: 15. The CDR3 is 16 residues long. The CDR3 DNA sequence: TGTGCCAGTAAAAAGCGGGGGGGCTACGACCCGGTTGAGCAGTTCTTC. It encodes CASKKRGGYDPVEQFF. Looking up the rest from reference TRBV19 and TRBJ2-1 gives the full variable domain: DGGITQSPKYLFRKEGQNVTLSCEQNLNHDAMYWYRQDPGQGLRLIYYSQIVNDFQKGDIAEGYSVSREKKESFPLTVTSAQKNPTAFYLCASKKRGGYDPVEQFFGPGTRLTVL.

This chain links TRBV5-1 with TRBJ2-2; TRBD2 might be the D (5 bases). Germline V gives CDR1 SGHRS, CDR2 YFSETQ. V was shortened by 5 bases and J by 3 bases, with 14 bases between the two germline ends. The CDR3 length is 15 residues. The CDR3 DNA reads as TGCGCCAGCAGTGCATGGAGGTCGGACACCGGGGAGCTGTTTTTT. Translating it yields CASSAWRSDTGELFF.

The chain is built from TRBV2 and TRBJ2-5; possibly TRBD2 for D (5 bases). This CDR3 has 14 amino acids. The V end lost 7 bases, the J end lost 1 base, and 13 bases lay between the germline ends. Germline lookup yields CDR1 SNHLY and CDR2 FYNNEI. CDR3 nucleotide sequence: TGTGCCAGCACCTCCATGGACTTCCAAGAGACCCAGTACTTC. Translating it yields CASTSMDFQETQYF.

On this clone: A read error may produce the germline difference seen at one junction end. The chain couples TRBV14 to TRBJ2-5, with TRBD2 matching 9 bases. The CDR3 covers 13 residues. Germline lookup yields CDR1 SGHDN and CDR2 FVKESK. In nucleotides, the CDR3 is TGTGCCAGCAGCCCCTATCTAGCGGGGCCGTTACACTTC. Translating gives CASSPYLAGPLHF.